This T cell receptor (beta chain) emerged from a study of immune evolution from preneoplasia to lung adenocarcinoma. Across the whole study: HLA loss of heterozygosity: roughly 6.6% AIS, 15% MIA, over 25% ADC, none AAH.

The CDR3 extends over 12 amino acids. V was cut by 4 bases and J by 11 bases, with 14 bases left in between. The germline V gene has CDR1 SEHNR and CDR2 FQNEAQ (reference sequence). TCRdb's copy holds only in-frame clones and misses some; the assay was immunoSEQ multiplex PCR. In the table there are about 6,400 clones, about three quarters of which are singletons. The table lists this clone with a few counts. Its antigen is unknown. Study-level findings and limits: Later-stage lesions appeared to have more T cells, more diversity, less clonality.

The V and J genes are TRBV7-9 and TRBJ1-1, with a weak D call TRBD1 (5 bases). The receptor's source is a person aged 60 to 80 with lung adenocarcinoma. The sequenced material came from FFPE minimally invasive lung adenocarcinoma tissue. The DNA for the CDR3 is TGTGCCAGCAGCTGGGACGACGCCGCGGCTTTCTTT. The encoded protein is CASSWDDAAAFF.